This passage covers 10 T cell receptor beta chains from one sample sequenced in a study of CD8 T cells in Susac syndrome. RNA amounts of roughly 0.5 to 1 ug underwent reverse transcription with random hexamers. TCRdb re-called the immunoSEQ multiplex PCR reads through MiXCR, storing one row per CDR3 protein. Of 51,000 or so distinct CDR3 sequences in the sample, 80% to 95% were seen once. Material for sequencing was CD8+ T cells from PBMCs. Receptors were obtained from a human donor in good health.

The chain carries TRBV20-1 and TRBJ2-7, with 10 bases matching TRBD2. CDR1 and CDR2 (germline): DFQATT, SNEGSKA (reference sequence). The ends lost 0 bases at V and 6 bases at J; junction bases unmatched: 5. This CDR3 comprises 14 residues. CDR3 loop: CSARDLAGVGEQYF. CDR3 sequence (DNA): TGCAGTGCTAGAGATCTAGCGGGAGTCGGCGAGCAGTACTTC.

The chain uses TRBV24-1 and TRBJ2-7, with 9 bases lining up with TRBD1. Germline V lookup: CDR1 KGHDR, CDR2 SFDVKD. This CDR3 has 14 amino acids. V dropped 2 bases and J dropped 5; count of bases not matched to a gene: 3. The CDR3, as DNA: TGTGCCACCAGTGATTCGGGACAGGGTGACGAGCAGTACTTC. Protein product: CATSDSGQGDEQYF.

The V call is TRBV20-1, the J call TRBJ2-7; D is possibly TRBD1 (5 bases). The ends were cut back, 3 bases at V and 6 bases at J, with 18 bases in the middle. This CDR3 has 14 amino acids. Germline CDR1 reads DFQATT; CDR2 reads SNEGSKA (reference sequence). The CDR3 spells CSASPKGAVGEQYF. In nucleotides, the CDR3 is TGCAGTGCTAGCCCTAAAGGGGCGGTGGGCGAGCAGTACTTC.

The DNA of the CDR3 is TGCGCCAGCAGCCATTACATTGGGACCCAGTACTTC. Translating it yields CASSHYIGTQYF. The chain couples TRBV4-1 to TRBJ2-5, with D uncertain. The length of the CDR3 is 12 residues. Trimming left V 3 bases short and J 7 bases short, with 9 bases between. CDR1 MGHRA and CDR2 YSYEKL come from the germline V gene.

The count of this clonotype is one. The CDR3 sequence: CASSQSRLRGYEQYF. DNA of the CDR3: TGTGCCAGCAGCCAGAGTCGTTTGCGGGGCTACGAGCAGTACTTC. The chain links TRBV13 to TRBJ2-7, with D possibly TRBD2 on 6 matching bases. Looked up from germline, CDR1 is PRHDT and CDR2 is FYEKMQ (reference sequence). The CDR3 has 15 residues. V was cut by 5 bases and J by 3 bases, with 17 bases left in between.

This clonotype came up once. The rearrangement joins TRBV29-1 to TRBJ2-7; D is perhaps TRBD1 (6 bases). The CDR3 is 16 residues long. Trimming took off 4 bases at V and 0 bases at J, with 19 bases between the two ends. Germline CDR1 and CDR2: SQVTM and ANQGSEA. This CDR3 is CSVARGETGLSYEQYF. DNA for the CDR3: TGCAGCGTTGCGAGAGGGGAGACAGGTCTCTCCTACGAGCAGTACTTC.

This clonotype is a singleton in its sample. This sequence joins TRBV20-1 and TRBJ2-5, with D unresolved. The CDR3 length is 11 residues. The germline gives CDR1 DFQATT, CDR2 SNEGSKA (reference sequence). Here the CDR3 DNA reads TGCAGGGTGGGGATGGGTTGGGCCCAGTACTTC. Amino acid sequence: CRVGMGWAQYF.

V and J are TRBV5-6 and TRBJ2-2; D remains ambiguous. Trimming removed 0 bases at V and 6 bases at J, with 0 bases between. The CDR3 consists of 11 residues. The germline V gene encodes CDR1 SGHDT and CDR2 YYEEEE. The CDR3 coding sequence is TGTGCCAGCAGCTTGGCCGGGGAGCTGTTTTTT. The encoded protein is CASSLAGELFF. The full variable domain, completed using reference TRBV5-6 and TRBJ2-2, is DAGVTQSPTHLIKTRGQQVTLRCSPKSGHDTVSWYQQALGQGPQFIFQYYEEEERQRGNFPDRFSGHQFPNYSSELNVNALLLGDSALYLCASSLAGELFFGEGSRLTVL.

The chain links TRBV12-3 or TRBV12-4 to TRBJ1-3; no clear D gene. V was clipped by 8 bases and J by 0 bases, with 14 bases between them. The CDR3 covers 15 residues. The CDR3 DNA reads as TGTGCCAGCCCTCCGGACGTCCTCTCTGGAAACACCATATATTTT. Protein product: CASPPDVLSGNTIYF.

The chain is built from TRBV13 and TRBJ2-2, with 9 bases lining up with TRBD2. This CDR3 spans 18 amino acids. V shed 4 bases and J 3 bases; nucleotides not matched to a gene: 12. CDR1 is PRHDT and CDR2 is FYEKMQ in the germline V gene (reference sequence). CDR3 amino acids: CASSSRTSAERDTGELFF. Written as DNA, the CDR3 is TGTGCCAGCAGCTCCCGGACTAGCGCAGAGCGGGACACCGGGGAGCTGTTTTTT.